The 29 T cell receptor beta chains listed next were all sequenced from one sample in a study of brain T cells in children with intractable seizures. Using immunoSEQ multiplex PCR, the repertoire was profiled, and TCRdb retains in-frame clones only, with some absent. The sample includes approximately 110,000 clones, 85% to 95% of them seen just once. The sequences come from peripheral blood, collected at surgery. These receptors all stem from a boy under three years old with hemimegalencephaly and intractable seizures.

V gene TRBV10-3 combines with J gene TRBJ2-7; 10 bases line up with TRBD2. CDR3 size: 13 residues. V dropped 11 bases and J dropped 0; count of bases not matched to a gene: 4. Germline lookup yields CDR1 ENHRY and CDR2 SYGVKD. The CDR3 coding sequence is TGTGCCCTTTCTAGCGGGAGCTCCTACGAGCAGTACTTC. Translated, it gives CALSSGSSYEQYF.

V gene TRBV7-9 combines with J gene TRBJ2-5; the match to TRBD2 covers 11 bases. From germline, CDR1 is SEHNR and CDR2 FQNEAQ (reference sequence). The CDR3 sequence is 15 residues long. V was clipped by 4 bases and J by 3 bases; unmatched bases: 4. The CDR3 nucleotides are TGTGCCAGCAGCTCTCGACTAGCGGGAAAAGAGACCCAGTACTTC. Its protein product is CASSSRLAGKETQYF.

The chain joins TRBV7-6 to TRBJ1-4, with 8 bases aligning to TRBD1. This CDR3 is built from 16 residues. Germline loops: CDR1 SGHVS, CDR2 FNYEAQ. Trimming took 2 bases from V and 7 from J; bases not matched to a gene: 9. The CDR3 protein is CASSLIPGTGVEKLFF. Here the CDR3 DNA reads TGTGCCAGCAGCTTAATACCCGGGACAGGCGTTGAAAAACTGTTTTTT.

The J gene is TRBJ2-3, the V gene TRBV12-3 or TRBV12-4; D is ambiguous. The V and J ends lost 6 bases and 5 bases respectively, with 9 bases between them. CDR3 length equals 12 residues. CDR3 DNA: TGTGCCAGCAGCCCGACCGAAGATACGCAGTATTTT. Encoded protein: CASSPTEDTQYF.

J is TRBJ1-5 and V is TRBV2; D is unresolved. Germline V lookup: CDR1 SNHLY, CDR2 FYNNEI. The CDR3 length is 18 residues. The V end was cut by 4 bases, the J end by 0 bases, with 19 bases between. CDR3 residues: CASSVGHTGPNSNQPQHF. The CDR3, as DNA: TGTGCCAGCAGTGTGGGCCATACTGGACCTAATAGCAATCAGCCCCAGCATTTT.

The chain joins TRBV14 to TRBJ2-7, with D unclear. CDR3 length: 14 amino acids. V lost 6 bases to trimming and J lost 2 bases, with 14 bases between them. Looked up from germline, CDR1 is SGHDN and CDR2 is FVKESK. CDR3 nucleotides: TGTGCCAGCAGGCGTGCCGGAACCACCTACGAGCAGTACTTC. Translating it yields CASRRAGTTYEQYF.

This sequence joins TRBV27 and TRBJ1-6, with D possibly TRBD1 on 5 matching bases. Germline loops: CDR1 MNHEY, CDR2 SMNVEV (reference sequence). V was clipped by 5 bases and J by 0 bases, with 14 bases between them. The CDR3 runs 17 residues. CDR3 nucleotides: TGTGCCAGCAGTCCCCTCCAGGGTAGCTCCTATAATTCACCCCTCCACTTT. Translating it yields CASSPLQGSSYNSPLHF.

The chain uses TRBV5-4 and TRBJ2-3; TRBD2 matches 7 bases. J was trimmed by 1 base and V by 0 bases; bases with no gene match: 5. The CDR3 covers 16 residues. Germline loops: CDR1 SGHNT, CDR2 YYREEE (reference sequence). CDR3 bases: TGTGCCAGCAGCTTGGGTGGAGGGAGGGGCACAGATACGCAGTATTTT. This sequence encodes CASSLGGGRGTDTQYF.

V gene TRBV23-1 combines with J gene TRBJ1-2, with TRBD1 matching over 8 bases. TRBV23-1 is an ORF, with its function uncertain. After removal of 3 bases from V and 4 bases from J, the junction contained 10 bases not matched to a gene. The CDR3 length is 16 residues. The CDR3 is CASSHPVTGGFYGYTF. The CDR3 DNA sequence: TGCGCCAGCAGTCACCCCGTTACAGGGGGTTTCTATGGCTACACCTTC.

This rearrangement joins TRBV7-2 to TRBJ2-5, with TRBD2 matching 8 bases. V lost 8 bases and J lost 2; bases outside the gene matches: 22. Germline CDR1 is SGHTA and CDR2 is FQGNSA. The length of the CDR3 is 19 residues. The CDR3 DNA sequence: TGTGCCAGCTCCCGCCCCCCCAGCGGGAGAGGGCCCGCACAAGAGACCCAGTACTTC. This sequence encodes CASSRPPSGRGPAQETQYF.

V gene TRBV7-8 combines with J gene TRBJ2-7; 7 positions agree with TRBD2. Germline V gene data show CDR1 as SGHVS and CDR2 as FQNEAQ. V lost 5 bases and J lost 0; bases outside the gene matches: 10. There are 16 residues in the CDR3. Written as DNA, the CDR3 is TGTGCCAGCAGCGGCTCGACTAGCCTAAGCTCCTACGAGCAGTACTTC. Protein sequence: CASSGSTSLSSYEQYF.

The CDR3 sequence is CASSVVGTPDSPLHF. For the CDR3, the DNA is TGTGCCAGCAGCGTAGTTGGGACACCGGATTCACCCCTCCACTTT. The V call is TRBV9, the J call TRBJ1-6; possible D gene TRBD1, 6 bases. Germline loops: CDR1 SGDLS, CDR2 YYNGEE. V was trimmed by 0 bases and J by 8 bases, leaving 12 bases between them. This CDR3 contains 15 residues.

This clone was picked up one time. The V call is TRBV19, the J call TRBJ2-7; D remains unclear. There are 13 residues in the CDR3. Germline values: CDR1 LNHDA, CDR2 SQIVND (reference sequence). V was shortened by 3 bases and J by 4 bases, with 10 bases between the two germline ends. CDR3 nucleotides: TGTGCCAGTAGTATGTACCCCCGGTACGAGCAGTACTTC. Translating gives CASSMYPRYEQYF. The entire variable domain, with the rest obtained from reference TRBV19 and TRBJ2-7, is as follows: DGGITQSPKYLFRKEGQNVTLSCEQNLNHDAMYWYRQDPGQGLRLIYYSQIVNDFQKGDIAEGYSVSREKKESFPLTVTSAQKNPTAFYLCASSMYPRYEQYFGPGTRLTVT.

The J gene is TRBJ1-1, the V gene TRBV27, with a possible D match to TRBD1 (5 bases). V lost 4 bases and J lost 10, with 25 bases in between. Germline V gene lookup returns CDR1 MNHEY and CDR2 SMNVEV (reference sequence). The CDR3 sequence is 16 residues long. The CDR3 nucleotides are TGTGCCAGCAGTTCTAGGGGATCGGGACCCCTTCAAAGAGCTTTCTTT. This encodes CASSSRGSGPLQRAFF.

The chain combines TRBV23-1 with TRBJ2-5; TRBD1 is a possible D gene (6 bases). TRBV23-1 counts as an open reading frame of uncertain function. The V end was cut by 8 bases, the J end by 3 bases, with 19 bases between. This CDR3 is built from 15 residues. The CDR3 protein is CASCGIGTTKETQYF. CDR3 in DNA: TGCGCCAGCTGTGGGATCGGGACAACTAAAGAGACCCAGTACTTC.

This clone is categorized as medium-sized. The sample has other DNA sequences that encode this CDR3 too. The chain links TRBV11-2 to TRBJ2-7; unclear D gene. The CDR3 consists of 12 residues. Deletions cut 1 base from V and 3 bases from J, with 4 bases between. Germline CDR1 is SGHAT and CDR2 is FQNNGV. The CDR3 bases are TGTGCCAGCAGCTTAGCCCTCTACGAGCAGTACTTC. This sequence encodes CASSLALYEQYF.

The V gene is TRBV29-1, the J gene TRBJ2-2; D is undetermined. CDR1 is SQVTM, CDR2 ANQGSEA, per germline. This CDR3 comprises 11 residues. Trimming removed 6 bases at V and 5 bases at J, with 7 bases between. In DNA, the CDR3 is TGCAGCGTCCTGCTGACCGGGGAGCTGTTTTTT. This sequence encodes CSVLLTGELFF.

The rearrangement uses TRBV7-8 and TRBJ2-6; TRBD1 agrees at 9 bases. The germline V gene encodes CDR1 SGHVS and CDR2 FQNEAQ. The CDR3 runs to 19 residues. With V trimmed by 2 bases and J by 0 bases, 8 bases remained unmatched. The CDR3 nucleotides are TGTGCCAGCAGCTTAAGAGTTCCGGGACAGGGCTCTGGGGCCAACGTCCTGACTTTC. It translates to CASSLRVPGQGSGANVLTF.

As for this clone: Compared with germline, one end of the junction differs, possibly owing to a read error. The gene calls are TRBV27 and TRBJ2-7; perhaps TRBD2 as D (6 bases). The CDR3 is made up of 15 amino acids. Germline V gives CDR1 MNHEY, CDR2 SMNVEV (reference sequence). The CDR3 protein is CASTPTREAPYEQYF. CDR3 DNA sequence: TGTGCCAGCACCCCCACCAGGGAGGCCCCCTATGAGCAGTACTTC.

This clone was detected once. J is TRBJ2-7 and V is TRBV12-3 or TRBV12-4, with a possible D match to TRBD1 (6 bases). The CDR3 length is 13 residues. Trimming took off 4 bases at V and 4 bases at J, with 11 bases between the two ends. The CDR3 is CASSSGVMYEQYF. In DNA form, the CDR3 reads TGTGCCAGCAGTTCAGGGGTTATGTACGAGCAGTACTTC.

This chain joins TRBV7-6 and TRBJ2-2, with 13 bases fitting TRBD2. J was trimmed by 5 bases and V by 4 bases; bases with no gene match: 19. Germline-derived CDR1 and CDR2 are SGHVS and FNYEAQ. The CDR3 runs to 21 residues. The CDR3 loop is CASSSRVLRLAGGRGTGELFF. CDR3 nucleotides: TGTGCCAGCAGCTCTAGGGTACTCCGACTAGCGGGAGGCCGGGGGACCGGGGAGCTGTTTTTT.

The chain is built from TRBV19 and TRBJ1-2; 7 nucleotides line up with TRBD1. The CDR3 is made up of 14 amino acids. Germline V CDR1 and CDR2: LNHDA, SQIVND (reference sequence). After removal of 5 bases from V and 7 bases from J, the junction contained 10 bases not matched to a gene. CDR3: CASSAPGQFAGYTF. CDR3 nucleotide sequence: TGTGCCAGTAGTGCCCCGGGACAGTTTGCTGGCTACACCTTC.

CDR3 coding DNA: TGTGCCAGCAGTCCCCTGGCGGGAGGTCACACAGATACGCAGTATTTT. It specifies CASSPLAGGHTDTQYF. J is TRBJ2-3 and V is TRBV27; 8 bases line up with TRBD2. From germline, CDR1 is MNHEY and CDR2 SMNVEV (reference sequence). The CDR3 loop spans 16 amino acids. The V segment lost 5 bases and the J segment 2 bases; nucleotides outside the gene matches: 9.

The chain links TRBV19 to TRBJ2-7; perhaps TRBD1 as D (5 bases). The germline gives CDR1 LNHDA, CDR2 SQIVND (reference sequence). The CDR3 covers 12 residues. Trimming removed 4 bases at V and 4 bases at J, with 8 bases between. This chain's CDR3 is CASSSRQYEQYF. The CDR3 nucleotides read TGTGCCAGTAGTAGCCGACAGTACGAGCAGTACTTC.

V and J are TRBV24-1 and TRBJ2-7; 8 bases align to TRBD1. V lost 4 bases to trimming and J lost 8 bases; unmatched junction nucleotides: 6. This CDR3 is built from 13 residues. From germline, CDR1 is KGHDR and CDR2 SFDVKD. The CDR3 sequence is CATSEVDRGQQYF. The CDR3 DNA follows: TGTGCCACCAGTGAGGTCGACAGGGGACAGCAGTACTTC.

This chain links TRBV28 with TRBJ1-5; 8 positions agree with TRBD1. Germline lookup yields CDR1 MDHEN and CDR2 SYDVKM. The trim removed 2 bases at V and 3 bases at J, leaving 9 bases unmatched. This CDR3 contains 17 residues. CDR3 sequence reads: CASSLVRQGIVNQPQHF. The CDR3 DNA sequence: TGTGCCAGCAGTTTAGTCCGACAGGGGATCGTCAATCAGCCCCAGCATTTT.

The V call is TRBV7-2, the J call TRBJ2-7, with 10 bases that match TRBD1. This CDR3 spans 16 amino acids. Germline-derived CDR1 and CDR2 are SGHTA and FQGNSA. The trim removed 4 bases at V and 6 bases at J, leaving 12 bases unmatched. The CDR3 sequence is CASSSTRQGAVLEQYF. CDR3 bases: TGTGCCAGCAGCTCCACGAGACAGGGGGCGGTTCTCGAGCAGTACTTC.

The J gene is TRBJ2-7, the V gene TRBV30; D gene uncertain. Trimming removed 6 bases at V and 3 bases at J, with 12 bases between. Germline V gives CDR1 GTSNPN, CDR2 SVGIG (reference sequence). The CDR3 contains 12 residues. The DNA of the CDR3 is TGTGCCTGCCGTGGCCCCGTCTACGAGCAGTACTTC. Translating gives CACRGPVYEQYF.

The chain links TRBV9 to TRBJ2-1, with 9 nucleotides matching TRBD2. Germline assignment: CDR1 SGDLS and CDR2 YYNGEE. The CDR3 spans 15 residues. Trimming cost V 1 base and J 6 bases; bases outside gene matches: 5. CDR3 region: CASSVIAGASNEQFF. CDR3 DNA sequence: TGTGCCAGCAGCGTAATAGCGGGAGCGAGCAATGAGCAGTTCTTC.